These 6 T cell receptor beta chains were sequenced from one sample in a study of T cell repertoires in aging, cancer and after chemotherapy. Multiplex touch-down PCR with TRB-A/B primers amplified rearranged V-D-J TRB sequences. TCRdb re-derived calls from the multiplex PCR reads in MiXCR, one entry per CDR3 protein. The sample shows about 13,000 distinct CDR3 sequences, approximately 40% of them seen only once. The template was genomic DNA from peripheral blood, not RNA. The sequenced material came from blood. These receptors all come from a human donor in good health. The donor label of this sample is uncertain.

This clonotype is medium-sized by share. The rearrangement links TRBV19 to TRBJ2-3; maybe TRBD2 (6 bases). Germline CDR1 and CDR2: LNHDA and SQIVND (reference sequence). V was cut by 5 bases and J by 0 bases, with 9 bases left in between. This CDR3 has 14 amino acids. The CDR3 is CASSPGTSTDTQYF. CDR3 coding DNA: TGTGCCAGTAGTCCCGGGACTAGCACAGATACGCAGTATTTT.

This clonotype occurred a few times. This chain joins TRBV5-5 and TRBJ2-1, with 10 bases lining up with TRBD2. CDR1 and CDR2 (germline): SGHKS, YYEKEE (reference sequence). With 0 bases clipped from V and 10 bases from J, the junction kept 16 bases outside the gene matches. The length of the CDR3 is 18 residues. CDR3 protein: CASSLEGARPSGSGEQFF. The CDR3 DNA follows: TGTGCCAGCAGCTTGGAAGGGGCGCGCCCTAGCGGGAGCGGGGAGCAGTTCTTC. Supplemented by reference TRBV5-5 and TRBJ2-1, the full variable domain reads DAGVTQSPTHLIKTRGQQVTLRCSPISGHKSVSWYQQVLGQGPQFIFQYYEKEERGRGNFPDRFSARQFPNYSSELNVNALLLGDSALYLCASSLEGARPSGSGEQFFGPGTRLTVL.

This clonotype was seen only a few times. The chain uses TRBV6-1 and TRBJ2-1; TRBD1 matches at 10 bases. The CDR3 covers 14 residues. Germline V lookup: CDR1 MNHNS, CDR2 SASEGT. The CDR3 here is CDSAGTGAVNEQFF. DNA for the CDR3: TGTGACTCAGCCGGGACAGGGGCTGTGAATGAGCAGTTCTTC.

This clonotype is deemed medium-sized. The chain links TRBV29-1 to TRBJ2-3; 7 nucleotides agree with TRBD1. The CDR3 consists of 13 residues. Germline CDR1 SQVTM, CDR2 ANQGSEA. Losses at the gene ends were 8 bases for V and 3 bases for J; bases not matched to a gene: 8. CDR3 sequence: CSSRTGPTDTQYF. CDR3 DNA sequence: TGCAGCTCACGGACAGGACCTACAGATACGCAGTATTTT.

The V and J genes are TRBV6-1 and TRBJ1-6; D not resolved. The CDR3 is made up of 15 amino acids. V was clipped by 8 bases and J by 5 bases, with 16 bases between them. The germline V gene has CDR1 MNHNS and CDR2 SASEGT. Here the CDR3 reads CASGQENRDNSPLHF. The CDR3 DNA reads TGTGCCAGCGGTCAGGAAAACAGAGATAATTCACCCCTCCACTTT.

This chain uses TRBV5-4 with TRBJ2-1; 11 positions match TRBD2. Germline CDR1 is SGHNT and CDR2 is YYREEE (reference sequence). The CDR3 covers 19 residues. With 0 bases clipped from V and 7 bases from J, the junction kept 15 bases outside the gene matches. The CDR3 bases are TGTGCCAGCAGCTTGGGTACTAGCGGGAGTGTGGGCGGACATAATGAGCAGTTCTTC. Residues: CASSLGTSGSVGGHNEQFF.